The 29 T cell receptor beta chains presented below share a single source sample, sequenced in a study of T-cell reconstitution after alpha-beta-depleted transplantation in children. A library of TCRbeta sequences, prepared with unique molecular identifiers, was generated. TCRdb independently ran MiXCR on the PCR reads; one entry per CDR3 protein. The sample carries about 610,000 distinct CDR3 sequences, approximately 10% recorded once. Source: PBMCs from the stem cell graft donor, taken from the stem cell graft. The origin of the receptors is a human donor who donated a stem cell graft to a child with acute myeloid leukemia.

This clonotype was seen a handful of times. The V and J genes are TRBV30 and TRBJ2-2, with D perhaps matching TRBD1 (5 bases). The CDR3 covers 13 residues. In germline, CDR1 is GTSNPN, CDR2 SVGIG (reference sequence). The V gene lost 0 bases and the J gene lost 7 bases, with 9 bases spanning the gap. CDR3 DNA: TGTGCCTGGAGTGTACGTCAGGGCGGGGAGCTGTTTTTT. It is translated as CAWSVRQGGELFF.

The chain carries TRBV11-2 and TRBJ2-1, with 7 bases matching TRBD2. CDR3 length: 15 amino acids. The germline V gene encodes CDR1 SGHAT and CDR2 FQNNGV. Trimming took 4 bases from V and 2 from J; bases not matched to a gene: 5. CDR3 loop: CASSSQAGPYNEQFF. In nucleotides, the CDR3 is TGTGCCAGCAGCTCGCAAGCGGGACCCTACAATGAGCAGTTCTTC. Together with reference TRBV11-2 and TRBJ2-1, the CDR3 gives the full variable domain: EAGVAQSPRYKIIEKRQSVAFWCNPISGHATLYWYQQILGQGPKLLIQFQNNGVVDDSQLPKDRFSAERLKGVDSTLKIQPAKLEDSAVYLCASSSQAGPYNEQFFGPGTRLTVL.

This rearrangement joins TRBV6-6 to TRBJ1-1, with no clear D. The ends were cut back, 10 bases at V and 0 bases at J, with 12 bases in the middle. Per the germline V gene, CDR1 is MNHNY and CDR2 is SVGAGI (reference sequence). CDR3 length: 13 amino acids. CDR3 loop: CATQLGVNTEAFF. CDR3 DNA sequence: TGTGCCACCCAACTCGGGGTGAACACTGAAGCTTTCTTT.

The chain couples TRBV20-1 to TRBJ2-1, with 7 bases that match TRBD2. Germline V lookup: CDR1 DFQATT, CDR2 SNEGSKA (reference sequence). This CDR3 spans 16 amino acids. V lost 4 bases to trimming and J lost 2 bases; unmatched junction nucleotides: 11. This CDR3 is CSANGFTGTTYNEQFF. DNA of the CDR3: TGCAGTGCTAATGGATTCACCGGGACTACCTACAATGAGCAGTTCTTC.

This clonotype was counted many times. The chain combines TRBV7-2 with TRBJ2-4; D is possibly TRBD2 (6 bases). The germline V gene has CDR1 SGHTA and CDR2 FQGNSA. V was shortened by 5 bases and J by 8 bases, with 16 bases between the two germline ends. The CDR3 is 14 residues long. The CDR3 is CASSTGLAGDIQYF. The CDR3 nucleotides are TGTGCCAGCAGCACGGGACTCGCCGGGGACATTCAGTACTTC. The full variable domain, completed using reference TRBV7-2 and TRBJ2-4, is GAGVSQSPSNKVTEKGKDVELRCDPISGHTALYWYRQSLGQGLEFLIYFQGNSAPDKSGLPSDRFSAERTGGSVSTLTIQRTQQEDSAVYLCASSTGLAGDIQYFGAGTRLSVL.

This clonotype was observed at least ten times. J is TRBJ2-1 and V is TRBV6-2 or TRBV6-3, with a possible D match to TRBD2 (7 bases). V was shortened by 10 bases and J by 6 bases, with 22 bases between the two germline ends. The CDR3 extends over 15 amino acids. Germline loops: CDR1 MNHEY, CDR2 SVGEGT. CDR3 sequence reads: CATGARGEGRNEQFF. The CDR3 DNA follows: TGTGCCACCGGAGCAAGGGGGGAGGGCCGCAATGAGCAGTTCTTC.

The rearrangement joins TRBV7-8 to TRBJ2-7; 8 nucleotides agree with TRBD2. The CDR3 runs 14 residues. The J segment lost 6 bases and the V segment lost 5 bases, leaving 9 bases of the junction unmatched. Looked up from germline, CDR1 is SGHVS and CDR2 is FQNEAQ. This chain's CDR3 is CASSIYGSGIEQYF. DNA of the CDR3: TGTGCCAGCAGCATCTACGGTAGCGGGATCGAGCAGTACTTC.

V usage is TRBV6-2 or TRBV6-3 and J usage is TRBJ2-2; D remains unclear. Germline CDR1 is MNHEY and CDR2 is SVGEGT. The ends were cut back, 3 bases at V and 5 bases at J, with 16 bases in the middle. The CDR3 totals 16 residues. The CDR3 protein is CASSYELLVMTGELFF. CDR3 DNA sequence: TGTGCCAGCAGTTATGAACTCCTGGTGATGACCGGGGAGCTGTTTTTT.

This clonotype was counted a few times. As DNA, the CDR3 is TGTGCCAGCACGATACTTACAGGGAAGGGTGGCTACACCTTC. This gives the protein CASTILTGKGGYTF. The rearrangement joins TRBV6-5 to TRBJ1-2, with D possibly TRBD1 on 6 matching bases. This CDR3 is 14 amino acids long. CDR1 MNHEY and CDR2 SVGAGI come from the germline V gene. Trimming shortened V by 7 bases and J by 7 bases, and 19 bases separated the two germline ends.

V usage is TRBV7-2 and J usage is TRBJ2-4; TRBD2 aligns across 10 bases. The CDR3 sequence is 16 residues long. V lost 1 base, J lost 8 bases, and 8 bases stayed unmatched. Germline V gives CDR1 SGHTA, CDR2 FQGNSA. The CDR3 coding sequence is TGTGCCAGCAGCTTAGGGGCCGGGACTAGCGTTGACATTCAGTACTTC. This encodes CASSLGAGTSVDIQYF.

This clonotype was seen ten or more times. The chain links TRBV12-3 or TRBV12-4 to TRBJ2-7, with TRBD1 identical over 11 bases. The length of the CDR3 is 14 residues. The ends lost 6 bases at V and 2 bases at J; junction bases unmatched: 3. CDR3 nucleotide sequence: TGTGCCAGCAGCTCGGGACAGGGGGCCTACGAGCAGTACTTC. Translation: CASSSGQGAYEQYF.

This clonotype was seen a few times. The chain carries TRBV27 and TRBJ2-1; 8 nucleotides match TRBD2. Looked up from germline, CDR1 is MNHEY and CDR2 is SMNVEV (reference sequence). V lost 6 bases, J lost 5 bases, and 3 bases stayed unmatched. This CDR3 has 13 residues. The CDR3 DNA sequence: TGTGCCAGCAGAGCGGGAGTGCACAATGAGCAGTTCTTC. Protein sequence: CASRAGVHNEQFF.

The sample holds many counts of this clonotype. The chain uses TRBV3-1 and TRBJ2-1; D could derive from TRBD1 or TRBD2 (5 bases each). Trimming took off 0 bases at V and 3 bases at J, with 9 bases between the two ends. CDR1 and CDR2 from the germline V gene are LGHDT and YNNKEL (reference sequence). CDR3 length: 15 residues. The CDR3 DNA sequence: TGTGCCAGCAGCCAAGACAGCGGACACTACAATGAGCAGTTCTTC. Its translation is CASSQDSGHYNEQFF.

The genes are TRBV15 and TRBJ2-1; no clear D. The CDR3 sequence is 12 residues long. Germline V lookup: CDR1 LNHNV, CDR2 YYDKDF (reference sequence). The V and J ends lost 5 bases and 4 bases respectively, with 6 bases between them. DNA for the CDR3: TGTGCCACCAGCGTCATGTACAATGAGCAGTTCTTC. It codes for CATSVMYNEQFF.

This clonotype was seen more than once but under ten times. The rearrangement joins TRBV12-3 or TRBV12-4 to TRBJ2-7; a weak D match, TRBD1 (9 bases). Trimming cost V 1 base and J 5 bases, with 18 bases left between them. The CDR3 consists of 16 residues. In DNA, the CDR3 is TGTGCCAGCAGTTTAGACCGGGGGGGACAGGGCCACGAGCAGTACTTC. Translating gives CASSLDRGGQGHEQYF.

V is TRBV7-2 and J is TRBJ2-7; 7 bases line up with TRBD1. CDR3 length: 14 amino acids. CDR1 and CDR2 from the germline V gene are SGHTA and FQGNSA. The junction had 9 bases not matched to a gene; V was cut back by 9 bases and J by 1 base. The CDR3 loop is CASPPPGGSYEQYF. CDR3 DNA sequence: TGTGCCAGTCCGCCCCCAGGGGGATCCTACGAGCAGTACTTC.

The chain couples TRBV25-1 to TRBJ1-1; D ambiguous. This CDR3 region has 13 residues. Germline loops: CDR1 MGHDK, CDR2 SYGVNS. The V end was cut by 6 bases, the J end by 1 base, with 9 bases between. CDR3 DNA sequence: TGTGCCAGCAGGGTAACAGAGAACACTGAAGCTTTCTTT. Protein: CASRVTENTEAFF.

This clonotype occurred a few times. The chain is built from TRBV24-1 and TRBJ2-3; D is perhaps TRBD1 (5 bases). Germline CDR1 is KGHDR and CDR2 is SFDVKD. V shed 5 bases and J shed 2 bases, with 13 bases lying between them. The CDR3 runs 15 residues. CDR3 sequence (DNA): TGTGCCACCAGTGGTCGAAGACAGAACACAGATACGCAGTATTTT. Its protein product is CATSGRRQNTDTQYF.

CDR3 residues: CASSLGDNLAYEQYF. The CDR3 nucleotides are TGCGCCAGCAGCTTGGGGGACAACCTTGCCTACGAGCAGTACTTC. The chain carries TRBV5-1 and TRBJ2-7; possibly TRBD1 for D (6 bases). The germline V and J ends were trimmed by 0 bases and 2 bases, with 12 bases remaining between them. The CDR3 consists of 15 residues. Germline V gives CDR1 SGHRS, CDR2 YFSETQ.

This clonotype appeared a single time. The junction departs from germline at one end; a sequencing error may be responsible. The rearrangement joins TRBV20-1 to TRBJ2-1; 9 positions agree with TRBD2. CDR3 length: 15 residues. The V gene's germline CDR1 is DFQATT and CDR2 SNEGSKA (reference sequence). DNA for the CDR3: TGCAGTGCTAGAGTCACCGGGACTAGCTACAATCAGCAGTTCTTC. Amino acid sequence: CSARVTGTSYNQQFF.

This clonotype was seen many times. This chain connects TRBV3-1 to TRBJ2-5, with D unclear. Germline V gene data show CDR1 as LGHDT and CDR2 as YNNKEL (reference sequence). V lost 0 bases to trimming and J lost 7 bases, with 9 bases between them. This CDR3 is 13 amino acids long. Here the CDR3 reads CASSQDYWGTQYF. CDR3 bases: TGTGCCAGCAGCCAAGATTACTGGGGGACCCAGTACTTC.

This clonotype was counted many times. This rearrangement joins TRBV15 to TRBJ1-1; D remains ambiguous. V dropped 3 bases and J dropped 2 bases, with 7 bases sitting between them. The CDR3 is 13 residues long. Germline values: CDR1 LNHNV, CDR2 YYDKDF (reference sequence). The CDR3 sequence is CATSSKLNTEAFF. As DNA, the CDR3 is TGTGCCACCAGCAGCAAACTTAACACTGAAGCTTTCTTT.

This clonotype was seen a handful of times. The genes are TRBV20-1 and TRBJ2-3, with D possibly matching TRBD2 (6 bases). This CDR3 contains 19 residues. Germline assignment: CDR1 DFQATT and CDR2 SNEGSKA (reference sequence). V lost 4 bases and J lost 7, with 33 bases in between. CDR3 amino acids: CSAIPGLLSGNTVSNTQYF. DNA for the CDR3: TGCAGTGCTATCCCCGGCCTACTTAGCGGTAACACGGTATCAAATACGCAGTATTTT.

This clonotype was observed a single time. One end of the junction fails to match germline, which may point to a read error. V usage is TRBV2 and J usage is TRBJ2-5; 12 positions match TRBD2. This CDR3 comprises 19 residues. Germline V gene lookup returns CDR1 SNHLY and CDR2 FYNNEI. DNA for the CDR3: TGTGCCCGCAGTTTAGCGCTTCCTAGCGGGAGGGCGATCCAAGAGACCCAGTACTTC. This encodes CARSLALPSGRAIQETQYF.

The sample holds a few counts of this clonotype. The genes are TRBV20-1 and TRBJ2-7; 10 bases fit TRBD2. V shed 5 bases and J 1 base; nucleotides not matched to a gene: 5. Germline assignment: CDR1 DFQATT and CDR2 SNEGSKA (reference sequence). This CDR3 spans 14 amino acids. DNA for the CDR3: TGCAGTGCTTATTTAGCGGGAGGATCCTACGAGCAGTACTTC. Encoded protein: CSAYLAGGSYEQYF.

This clonotype has a handful of counts. The V call is TRBV30, the J call TRBJ2-5; 14 bases line up with TRBD2. The CDR3 contains 18 residues. Trimming cost V 3 bases and J 4 bases; bases outside gene matches: 13. The germline CDR1 and CDR2 sequences are GTSNPN and SVGIG (reference sequence). The CDR3 DNA reads TGTGCCTGGAGCCCCCCGGCCGGGACTAGCGGGAGATCAGAGACCCAGTACTTC. Residues: CAWSPPAGTSGRSETQYF. The complete variable domain, with remaining parts taken from reference TRBV30 and TRBJ2-5, reads SQTIHQWPATLVQPVGSPLSLECTVEGTSNPNLYWYRQAAGRGLQLLFYSVGIGQISSEVPQNLSASRPQDRQFILSSKKLLLSDSGFYLCAWSPPAGTSGRSETQYFGPGTRLLVL.

This clonotype was detected a few times. V usage is TRBV7-9 and J usage is TRBJ1-3; D gene uncertain. Germline values: CDR1 SEHNR, CDR2 FQNEAQ (reference sequence). V lost 3 bases, J lost 0 bases, and 12 bases lay in between. This CDR3 region has 16 residues. The CDR3 coding sequence is TGTGCCAGCAGCTTGACCGTGAGCCTCTCTGGAAACACCATATATTTT. Its translation is CASSLTVSLSGNTIYF.

J is TRBJ1-3 and V is TRBV10-3; D gene uncertain. Germline assignment: CDR1 ENHRY and CDR2 SYGVKD. V lost 2 bases, J lost 6 bases, and 5 bases lay in between. The CDR3 is made up of 12 amino acids. The CDR3 nucleotides are TGTGCCATCAGTGAGAAAAAAAACACCATATATTTT. Encoded protein: CAISEKKNTIYF.

A few counts support this clonotype. The chain uses TRBV10-3 and TRBJ1-3; D uncertain. Trimming cost V 10 bases and J 1 base, with 8 bases left between them. The CDR3 contains 12 residues. Germline V CDR1 and CDR2: ENHRY, SYGVKD. CDR3 bases: TGTGCCACCATGGGATCTGGAAACACCATATATTTT. Protein: CATMGSGNTIYF.